This TCR beta chain is drawn from a study of regulatory T cells in long-lasting Graves disease. Per germline, CDR1 SGHAT and CDR2 FQNNGV. There are 15 residues in the CDR3. V lost 5 bases and J 0 bases, leaving 11 bases between the germline ends. Relying on iRepertoire HTBI primers and Arm-PCR of CDR3 regions, the team built TCR beta libraries. Via MiXCR, TCRdb re-called the multiplex PCR reads, giving one row per CDR3 protein. The data show about 540,000 distinct CDR3 sequences, less than 15% seen once. Time point specified: newly diagnosed GD, antithyroid drugs for less than 3 months. PBMCs were the source of the RNA used for TCR sequencing. It was by American Thyroid Association guidelines that Graves' disease was diagnosed. Broader study findings: Rather than thyroid tissue, only peripheral blood underwent study. Persistent disease samples used TRBV28, TRBJ1-2 and TRBJ2-5 preferentially.

As concerns this clonotype: The antigen remains unidentified.

The sample was also reused in another study, on T cells in Graves' hyperthyroidism and ophthalmopathy. That source notes: Hyperthyroidism, newly diagnosed and lasting under 2 months, affected patients aged 18 to 65.

The clonotype originates from a man aged 25 to 40 with Graves disease. Sequences were derived from peripheral blood mononuclear cells (PBMCs), sampled at new diagnosis, from a patient treated with antithyroid drugs. The gene calls are TRBV11-2 and TRBJ1-3; D ambiguous. CDR3 region: CASSILDTSGNTIYF. CDR3 bases: TGTGCCAGCAGCATCCTAGACACCTCTGGAAACACCATATATTTT.